This T cell receptor beta chain was captured by sequencing in a study of blood T cells in healthy people across ages. This CDR3 spans 13 amino acids. Germline values: CDR1 MNHEY, CDR2 SMNVEV (reference sequence). V dropped 5 bases and J dropped 4 bases, with 10 bases sitting between them. Investigators took about 9.2 milliliters of peripheral blood from every donor. Combining a sample-barcoded 5' primer with a J-beta primer mix, a second PCR ran for about 7 to 11 cycles. TCRdb called the 5' RACE reads again in MiXCR, with one record for every CDR3 protein. The table includes more than 800,000 distinct CDR3 sequences, around 30% detected once. Findings and caveats of the study: Unsorted PBMCs ruled out conclusive naive versus antigen-experienced comparison.

This clonotype showed up many times. The antigen is undetermined. This clonotype was sampled from a woman older than 75 in good health. The chain couples TRBV27 to TRBJ2-3; D unclear. Sequencing was carried out using blood. CDR3 in DNA: TGTGCCAGCAGTACGCCCGCGGCAGATACGCAGTATTTT. Translation gives CASSTPAADTQYF.